Below, one T cell receptor beta chain is given with its context. The clone's antigen remains unknown. Library method: the immunoSEQ multiplex PCR assay. A mixture of 60 forward primers for TCR Vbeta segments and 13 reverse primers for TCR Jbeta segments was used in the multiplex PCR. A multiplex PCR assay on genomic DNA amplified the CDR3 region of rearranged TCR beta genes. On the Illumina HiSeq System, the amplified TCR beta libraries were sequenced as 87-base-pair reads. As for how the authors treated the data: Across the 700 or so repertoires, a later analysis counted 80 million or so unique TCR beta chains, roughly 11 million of which were shared by at least two donors. Raw reads were error-corrected and collapsed into unique sequences with a nearest-neighbor algorithm that merged closely related sequences to remove PCR and sequencing errors. CDR3 sequences were aligned to IMGT reference sequences to assign V, D and J gene segments. Each retained sequence needed at least a six-nucleotide match to both a V gene segment and a J gene segment. A rearrangement was called productive if the CDR3 had no stop codons and remained in frame with V and J, and every other rearrangement was called non-productive. CDR3 was defined according to IMGT convention as the region running from the second conserved V-encoded cysteine to the conserved J-encoded phenylalanine. In an earlier analysis of roughly 580 of the donors, sequences lacking an unambiguous match to a single V gene segment were excluded. In an earlier analysis of approximately 500 of the donors, a V segment was called functional when productive rearrangements were above 56.7%, and segregating when the standard deviation between donors exceeded 5%. To diagnose cytomegalovirus status from the catalog of TCR beta chain sequences, a statistical classification framework was built. A later analysis assigned V and J genes by comparing TCR nucleotide sequences with IMGT/GENE-DB human TR gene sequences. Using the TCRdist pipeline, a later analysis assigned CDR3 sequences along with most-parsimonious VDJ recombination scenarios. A later analysis defined each TCR beta chain by its CDR3 amino acid sequence plus V-gene family, and excluded reads lacking a unique V-gene family. In a later analysis, approximately 590 highly shared, low-generation-probability nucleotide sequences were removed to address suspected cross-contamination and a sequencing artifact. In a later analysis, a clonal expansion index for each public chain was calculated from normalized within-repertoire ranks of inferred template counts. In a later analysis, generation probabilities were computed with a VDJ recombination model fitted to out-of-frame rearrangements, and the resulting probabilities were checked against IGoR. In a later analysis, hypergeometric tests were used to score TCR-TCR, TCR-HLA and TCR-CMV co-occurrence, with a repertoire-size bias correction applied to TCR pairs. A later analysis estimated false discovery rates by permuting HLA or CMV assignments 20 times. In a later analysis, co-occurring TCRs were grouped using DBSCAN, with TCRdist sequence similarity added in when clustering inside HLA-allele-positive subsets. For co-occurrence clustering, repertoires with fewer than 30,000 or more than 120,000 public chains were excluded, along with four or five repertoires with anomalous nucleotide sharing. TCRdb took over this immuneACCESS table, retaining in-frame rearrangements with V and J assigned. Such tables are incomplete; in checked studies, under half of the missing clones stem from an unresolved V gene, and the remainder is unexplained. That table gives V, J and clone size, and the DNA gave D and trimming. The table for this sample records under 95,000 clones. The ten top clones hold roughly 3.8% of the sample.

Trimming at the junction amounts to 8 bases on V and 10 bases on J, and the germline ends lie 3 bases apart. The germline V gene encodes CDR1 MNHEY and CDR2 SVGAGI. From cysteine to phenylalanine, the CDR3 is 9 amino acids long. CDR3 DNA is the only sequence kept; it has 27 bases, read in frame from the first base. In total, just over 650 healthy bone marrow donors made up the cohort. All cohort members were sampled while nominally healthy, although unrecorded immune exposures were likely present. The donor tested CMV seropositive and was one of the 289 seropositive cohort members. Each donor provided a peripheral blood sample, and peripheral blood mononuclear cells were used for TCR beta sequencing. Genomic DNA was extracted from the blood cell samples with the Qiagen DNeasy Blood Extraction Kit. These data are taken from a study of cytomegalovirus exposure and HLA in healthy donors (dated by TCRdb to about 2017). With respect to the entire study: An earlier analysis of fewer than 750 of the donors reported 276 Gb of sequence data and 95 million to 140 million unique TCR beta sequences obtained from around 190 million T cells. High-throughput TCR immunosequencing, statistical association of individual TCRs with disease status, and machine learning were combined to predict cytomegalovirus infection status. All discovery cohort repertoires had been generated using a single sequencing platform. A later analysis re-analyzed previously published TCR beta repertoires from hundreds of donors and added high-resolution HLA genotyping to study TCR occurrence patterns. Roughly 300 gigabases of sequencing data and around 85 million unique TCR sequences made up an early release that covered around 640 HLA-typed donors. Because of strong linkage in the cohort, roughly five DR-DQ haplotypes were treated as single units for association and clustering. The study aimed to test whether signatures of past pathogen exposure could be identified by cataloging public T cell receptors. Among around 400 genotyped donors of the cohort, an average of around 220,000 unique TCR beta nucleotide sequences was sequenced per donor, of which 15% to 20% were non-productive. Both class I and class II loci were covered by HLA typing, at four-digit resolution. Alongside the repertoire data, information on donor age, sex, ethnicity and CMV serostatus was compiled. An earlier analysis of several hundred of the donors used high-throughput TCR beta sequencing to judge whether each TCR beta V gene segment behaved as functional or pseudogenic. In the later analysis, no new phenotypic data were used to find candidate immune exposures; instead, reliance was placed on TCR beta sequences and their occurrence across donors. A later genetic analysis took genome-wide SNP genotypes for about three fifths of the 666 donors and used that subset as a discovery cohort. Along with the approximately 650-subject first cohort, a separate validation cohort of roughly 110 different subjects was used. Of the roughly 430 genotyped donors, 65% to 90% fell in the genetic ancestry cluster associated with self-reported Caucasian donors. The study used immunosequencing to profile the T cell repertoires of hundreds of subjects and linked those repertoires to cytomegalovirus serostatus. Typing coverage varied by locus: roughly 629-630 donors for A, B, C, DRB1 and DQB1; about 520 for DQA1; more than 600 for DPA1; approximately 450 for DPB1.

What the work shows at the level of the full study, not this receptor alone: Strong co-occurrence of HLA alleles, especially DR and DQ, made assigning TCR associations to individual alleles difficult. A later analysis reported that several top co-occurrence clusters appeared linked to parvovirus B19, influenza, CMV and Epstein-Barr virus. A total of roughly 160 TCR beta chains were listed by the study as associated with cytomegalovirus. Correlated functional status among segregating V segments might reflect linkage disequilibrium, but an unknown experimental factor could not be ruled out. Because some donors lacked HLA typing at each locus, the association tests relied only on the typed subset. In a later analysis, 16,951 TCR beta sequences were associated with specific HLA alleles at a false discovery rate of 0.05. The classifier was reported to diagnose cytomegalovirus status with high specificity and sensitivity in both the original cohort and the validation cohort. A later genetic analysis associated a missense DCLRE1C variant with V-gene and J-gene trimming of TCR beta chains, and an independent cohort replicated the association. Most CMV-associated TCR beta chains appeared to be HLA-restricted in a later analysis, and the HLA associations seemed to be driven largely by CMV exposure. CMV serostatus was the only immune exposure information available for the cohort. The authors suggested that the approach could potentially be extended to other disease states and immunological phenotypes. The sequencing pipeline was judged likely to have produced a cluster of highly shared sequence variants as a technical artifact. Some IMGT-functional V segments, including TRBV6-2 and TRBV6-3, could not be told apart with the 87-base-pair reads, so those segments were excluded. A further reported finding was that TCR beta sequences accurately predicted the HLA-A and HLA-B alleles for most subjects in the first cohort. While some public TCRs were present in many individuals, most TCR sequences turned up only very rarely across donors. Because counts were too low, 15 to 20 rarely observed V segments, including chromosome 9 orphons, were excluded from the earlier analysis of fewer than 650 of the donors. The cohort was sequenced for TCR beta chains only, and without alpha or paired-chain data the features that could be detected were limited. A later genetic analysis reported fewer N-insertions in productive TCRs among donors in an Asian-associated ancestry cluster than the roughly 670-donor mean. In vitro tests confirmed that a few of the cytomegalovirus-associated TCR beta chains recognize cytomegalovirus antigens. In a later analysis, HLA-associated TCR beta chains were found to be more clonally expanded and to have lower generation probabilities than equally common non-associated chains. In a later analysis, TCR association rates were found to vary across HLA loci, with the most associated TCRs seen for DRB1 alleles and the fewest for HLA-C alleles. Presence/absence analyses assumed roughly uniform sequencing depth across donors, an assumption that may not hold. Broadly in line with IMGT annotations, most TCR beta V segments showed up in productive rearrangements about 87% or about 30% of the time in an earlier analysis of several hundred of the donors.

Material: PBMCs. This TCR was sampled from a female donor in good health and CMV-seropositive. The chain links TRBV6-5 with TRBJ1-6; no confident D gene assignment can be made. The CDR3 protein: CASGSPLHF. The DNA sequence is as follows: TGTGCCAGCGGCTCACCCCTCCACTTT.